The sequence of this TCR beta chain was determined in a study of T cell responses to AZD1222 COVID-19 vaccine. The overall study: Samples with a second dose at about 4 or about 12 weeks were pooled together. General study findings and limits: Regions 160-218 and 743-854 dominated among vaccine-associated CD4 TCRs spanning spike. Among AZD1222 vaccinees, only six or seven were seropositive at baseline. Sampling that yielded the repertoires occurred only after the peak T cell response.

Looked up from germline, CDR1 is LGHDT and CDR2 is YNNKEL (reference sequence). Trimming took off 2 bases at V and 11 bases at J, with 9 bases between the two ends. The CDR3 loop spans 11 amino acids. Profiling relied on immunoSEQ multiplex PCR, and the TCRdb table lists in-frame clones only, not all of them. The sample contains some 30,000 clones, approximately 93% of which appear only once. For this clone: The target antigen is unknown.

The sample here was peripheral blood, taken on day 0 of AZD1222 vaccination. The chain carries TRBV3-1 (or the pseudogene TRBV3-2) and TRBJ1-1; no clear D. The TCR sequence derives from an adult in good health. CDR3 sequence reads: CASSQRSDAFF. CDR3 nucleotides: TGTGCCAGCAGCCAAAGGTCCGATGCTTTCTTT.